These 3 T cell receptor beta chains originate from one sample sequenced in a study of cytomegalovirus exposure and HLA in healthy donors. Amplification used 60 Vbeta primers and 13 Jbeta primers. TCRdb's table, derived via immunoSEQ multiplex PCR, lists solely in-frame clones and lacks some. The data show around 180,000 clones, around four fifths seen once. Sequenced sample: PBMCs. All receptors come from a boy between 2 and 10 years old in good health and CMV-seronegative.

This clone was observed a handful of times. V gene TRBV2 combines with J gene TRBJ1-2; 8 positions agree with TRBD1. The V gene end was trimmed by 8 bases and the J gene end by 4 bases; junction bases not matched to a gene: 9. The CDR3 loop spans 14 amino acids. Germline V CDR1 and CDR2: SNHLY, FYNNEI. In DNA, the CDR3 is TGTGCCAGCGACATCGGACAGGGAATCTATGGCTACACCTTC. It translates to CASDIGQGIYGYTF.

This clone is a singleton in its sample. V is TRBV7-2 and J is TRBJ2-7; a possible D gene is TRBD1 (6 bases). V was pared by 5 bases and J by 3 bases, with 14 bases between. This CDR3 spans 14 amino acids. Per germline, CDR1 SGHTA and CDR2 FQGNSA. CDR3 protein: CASSLGGTLYEQYV. The DNA of the CDR3 is TGTGCCAGCAGCCTTGGGGGCACTCTCTACGAGCAGTACGTC.

The CDR3 DNA follows: TGTGCTAGTGGTTCGACAGGGGGCGACTATGGCTACACCTTC. Its translation is CASGSTGGDYGYTF. V is TRBV12-5 and J is TRBJ1-2; 10 bases align to TRBD1. Germline loops: CDR1 LGHNT, CDR2 FRNRAP. Trimming at V came to 4 bases and at J to 3 bases, leaving 2 bases not matched to a gene. The CDR3 covers 14 residues.